The present TCR beta chain was sequenced within a study of blood T cell repertoires in COVID-19. Overall study: Material from acute and convalescent COVID-19 was sourced from the United States, Italy and Spain.

This CDR3 has 13 amino acids. Trimming took 5 bases from V and 1 from J, leaving 5 bases between them. Looked up from germline, CDR1 is SGHTA and CDR2 is FQGTGA. Clones were read by immunoSEQ multiplex PCR, and TCRdb kept only the in-frame ones, dropping some. The data show about 400,000 clones, around 87% seen once. Input material: PBMCs or T cells enriched from blood (not recorded which). The chain is built from TRBV7-3 and TRBJ2-2; the D is unclear. The TCR sequence derives from a man aged 35 to 55 in a cohort exposed to, infected with or recovered from COVID-19 (not recorded which). In DNA, the CDR3 is TGTGCCAGCAGCCAACAGAACACCGGGGAGCTGTTTTTT. Its protein product is CASSQQNTGELFF.